This TCR beta chain was captured in a study of blood T cells in healthy people across ages. PBMCs, at least 7 million per sample, were isolated. Study observations and caveats: Fewer expanded clones and more diversity marked long-lived versus aged donors.

Per the germline V gene, CDR1 is SEHNR and CDR2 is FQNEAQ (reference sequence). The V segment lost 1 base and the J segment 0 bases; nucleotides outside the gene matches: 11. The CDR3 has 18 amino acids. Remarks on this clonotype: Its antigen is unknown.

Sample-barcoded 5' priming and a J-beta primer mix drove a second PCR of roughly 6 to 12 cycles. Every sample gave at least 2.5 million paired-end reads containing CDR3. TCRdb called the 5' RACE reads again in MiXCR, with one record for every CDR3 protein. The data show 1.5 million to 1.8 million distinct CDR3 sequences, with about 45% seen just once and around 4% held by the top ten. The receptor was derived from a woman aged 18-35 years in good health. The sample consisted of blood. The V gene is TRBV7-9, the J gene TRBJ1-1; 7 bases map to TRBD1. The CDR3 bases are TGTGCCAGCAGCTTAGGAGGGGGACAGTACATGTTGAACACTGAAGCTTTCTTT. Translated: CASSLGGGQYMLNTEAFF.